The 27 T cell receptor beta chains listed next were all sequenced from one sample in a study of T-cell memory formation after mild COVID-19. TCRdb recomputed calls from the 5' RACE reads with MiXCR, one row per CDR3 protein. The sample has some 150,000 distinct CDR3 sequences, 11% to 15% seen once; the top ten hold roughly 28%. The sequencing sample was made of PBMCs or a T cell subset sorted from them (not recorded which). These receptors originate from an adult woman who had mild COVID-19 (a few samples of this study predate the infection). Cell type and time point are not known.

This sequence joins TRBV19 and TRBJ1-2; a possible D gene is TRBD1 (5 bases). CDR3 length equals 13 residues. With 3 bases removed from V and 6 bases from J, the gap between germline ends came to 11 bases. Germline V gives CDR1 LNHDA, CDR2 SQIVND (reference sequence). In DNA form, the CDR3 reads TGTGCCAGTAGTATTGGGGGATACGATGGCTACACCTTC. Protein: CASSIGGYDGYTF.

The chain joins TRBV5-5 to TRBJ1-1; D gene unclear. V lost 4 bases and J lost 10, with 17 bases in between. This CDR3 spans 13 amino acids. Per the germline V gene, CDR1 is SGHKS and CDR2 is YYEKEE (reference sequence). For the CDR3, the DNA is TGTGCCAGCAGCCGCACAACAGCAGCAGCAGCTTTCTTT. Translated: CASSRTTAAAAFF.

A few counts support this clonotype. CDR3 residues: CASSPIISGPFYEQYF. CDR3 bases: TGTGCCAGCAGCCCGATTATTAGCGGCCCCTTCTACGAGCAGTACTTC. The V gene is TRBV7-2, the J gene TRBJ2-7; D is perhaps TRBD2 (6 bases). V shed 5 bases and J shed 3 bases, with 20 bases lying between them. The CDR3 totals 16 residues. Germline CDR1 and CDR2: SGHTA and FQGNSA. The full variable domain, its missing parts supplied by reference TRBV7-2 and TRBJ2-7, is GAGVSQSPSNKVTEKGKDVELRCDPISGHTALYWYRQSLGQGLEFLIYFQGNSAPDKSGLPSDRFSAERTGGSVSTLTIQRTQQEDSAVYLCASSPIISGPFYEQYFGPGTRLTVT.

This clonotype has a handful of counts. This rearrangement joins TRBV7-8 to TRBJ1-1, with D possibly matching TRBD1 (5 bases). V lost 1 base and J lost 1, with 7 bases in between. From germline, CDR1 is SGHVS and CDR2 FQNEAQ. The CDR3 has 14 residues. CDR3 loop: CASSLEGRNTEAFF. The CDR3 region has the DNA TGTGCCAGCAGCTTAGAGGGACGGAACACTGAAGCTTTCTTT.

The gene calls are TRBV6-4 and TRBJ2-3; 13 bases are a match to TRBD2. The V and J ends lost 5 bases and 6 bases, in that order; junction bases with no gene match: 5. The CDR3 length is 15 residues. Germline V gene data show CDR1 as MRHNA and CDR2 as SNTAGT. Here the CDR3 DNA reads TGTGCCAGCAGTCTACTAGCGGGGGGGTTGGATACGCAGTATTTT. This gives the protein CASSLLAGGLDTQYF.

The V gene is TRBV7-9, the J gene TRBJ2-1; 7 bases match TRBD2. V shed 2 bases and J 6 bases; nucleotides not matched to a gene: 7. CDR1 SEHNR and CDR2 FQNEAQ come from the germline V gene (reference sequence). There are 15 residues in the CDR3. CDR3 sequence reads: CASSLLSGIGNEQFF. CDR3 DNA sequence: TGTGCCAGCAGCTTACTAAGCGGGATCGGCAATGAGCAGTTCTTC.

The chain is built from TRBV4-1 and TRBJ2-7; 9 positions agree with TRBD1. In germline, CDR1 is MGHRA, CDR2 YSYEKL. The CDR3 loop spans 14 amino acids. V gave up 4 bases and J gave up 4 bases; unmatched junction bases: 5. This chain's CDR3 is CASSPADRGYEQYF. The CDR3 DNA reads as TGCGCCAGCAGCCCAGCCGACAGGGGGTACGAGCAGTACTTC.

This rearrangement joins TRBV5-5 to TRBJ2-7; D remains unclear. Looked up from germline, CDR1 is SGHKS and CDR2 is YYEKEE (reference sequence). The V gene lost 1 base and the J gene lost 0 bases, with 11 bases spanning the gap. The CDR3 contains 15 residues. The CDR3 loop is CASSLFGHSSYEQYF. CDR3 sequence (DNA): TGTGCCAGCAGCTTGTTCGGGCATTCCTCCTACGAGCAGTACTTC.

As concerns this clonotype: A much larger clone differs from this one at a single base, so this may be a read error. The chain carries TRBV4-3 and TRBJ1-1, with a possible D match to TRBD1 (6 bases). The CDR3 sequence is 14 residues long. From germline, CDR1 is LGHNA and CDR2 YSLEER. Trimming took 1 base from V and 3 from J, leaving 9 bases between them. CDR3 nucleotide sequence: TGCGCCAGCAGCCAAGGAGGGGGGGACACTGAAGCTTTCTTT. This encodes CASSQGGGDTEAFF.

The chain has TRBV7-9 and TRBJ1-1, with D possibly being TRBD1 (6 bases). Trimming removed 5 bases at V and 1 base at J, with 14 bases between. In germline, CDR1 is SEHNR, CDR2 FQNEAQ (reference sequence). This CDR3 is 15 amino acids long. The CDR3: CASSAAQGGNTEAFF. The CDR3 DNA is TGTGCCAGCAGCGCAGCACAGGGTGGGAACACTGAAGCTTTCTTT.

This clonotype showed up just a few times. The chain combines TRBV9 with TRBJ2-3; 7 positions match TRBD2. The CDR3 spans 13 residues. With V trimmed by 7 bases and J by 4 bases, 6 bases remained unmatched. Per germline, CDR1 SGDLS and CDR2 YYNGEE. The CDR3 region is CASGGDWADTQYF. The CDR3 nucleotides read TGTGCCAGCGGGGGGGACTGGGCAGATACGCAGTATTTT.

This rearrangement joins TRBV14 to TRBJ1-1; D is unresolved. This CDR3 contains 13 residues. Germline V gene lookup returns CDR1 SGHDN and CDR2 FVKESK. Trimming removed 4 bases from V and 2 bases from J, with 8 bases in between. The CDR3 sequence: CASSLTRNTEAFF. The CDR3 nucleotides are TGTGCCAGCAGCCTTACTAGAAACACTGAAGCTTTCTTT.

The chain carries TRBV29-1 and TRBJ1-2; 8 nucleotides align to TRBD1. With 6 bases clipped from V and 3 bases from J, the junction kept 6 bases outside the gene matches. Germline CDR1 reads SQVTM; CDR2 reads ANQGSEA. CDR3 length equals 13 residues. CDR3 in DNA: TGCAGCGTACCCCCGGGACAGGACTATGGCTACACCTTC. This encodes CSVPPGQDYGYTF.

This clonotype was seen a few times. The chain joins TRBV6-5 to TRBJ2-3; D possibly corresponds to TRBD2 (5 bases). Germline V gene sequence: CDR1 MNHEY, CDR2 SVGAGI. The CDR3 runs 13 residues. Trimming stripped 6 bases from V and 6 bases from J, with 13 bases between. The chain's CDR3 is CASSLLPGDTQYF. The CDR3 region has the DNA TGTGCCAGCAGCCTACTCCCGGGGGATACGCAGTATTTT.

This clonotype was found a few times. This chain uses TRBV13 with TRBJ2-3; TRBD1 matches 8 bases. Germline values: CDR1 PRHDT, CDR2 FYEKMQ (reference sequence). The CDR3 is 16 residues long. Trimming removed 4 bases from V and 0 bases from J; junction bases left unmatched: 6. This CDR3 is CASSYLTGVSTDTQYF. The CDR3 DNA sequence: TGTGCCAGCAGCTACCTGACAGGGGTTAGCACAGATACGCAGTATTTT.

This clonotype has ten or more counts. This chain joins TRBV6-2 or TRBV6-3 and TRBJ2-1; 7 bases agree with TRBD2. Germline loops: CDR1 MNHEY, CDR2 SVGEGT. The CDR3 is 14 amino acids. V lost 5 bases, J lost 10 bases, and 11 bases stayed unmatched. This CDR3 is CASSGLGAPSEQFF. In nucleotides, the CDR3 is TGTGCCAGCAGTGGACTAGGAGCGCCCAGCGAGCAGTTCTTC.

The V and J genes are TRBV7-3 and TRBJ2-1; 13 bases line up with TRBD2. Germline CDR1 reads SGHTA; CDR2 reads FQGTGA. The V and J ends lost 5 bases and 8 bases, in that order; junction bases with no gene match: 6. This CDR3 has 15 amino acids. The CDR3 loop reads CASSRHGLAGDEQFF. As DNA, the CDR3 is TGTGCCAGCAGCCGGCACGGACTAGCGGGAGATGAGCAGTTCTTC.

At least ten counts were recorded for this clonotype. CDR3 DNA sequence: TGTGCCAGCAGCCCCAAGTTACGAGGCGAGCAGTACTTC. As protein: CASSPKLRGEQYF. The gene calls are TRBV7-2 and TRBJ2-7; D unclear. The CDR3 length is 13 residues. Trimming took 5 bases from V and 6 from J, leaving 14 bases between them. Germline V gene data show CDR1 as SGHTA and CDR2 as FQGNSA.

There are a few counts of this clonotype. J is TRBJ1-4 and V is TRBV6-5; D is perhaps TRBD1 (6 bases). Trimming pared 5 bases from V and 5 bases from J, leaving 9 bases between. The CDR3 is 13 amino acids. The germline V gene encodes CDR1 MNHEY and CDR2 SVGAGI. The DNA of the CDR3 is TGTGCCAGCAGTCACGGACAGAATGAAAAACTGTTTTTT. This translates into CASSHGQNEKLFF.

This chain connects TRBV14 to TRBJ2-2, with a tentative D call TRBD2 (5 bases). The CDR3 is made up of 15 amino acids. Trimming pared 4 bases from V and 0 bases from J, leaving 9 bases between. CDR1 and CDR2 (germline): SGHDN, FVKESK. The CDR3 nucleotides are TGTGCCAGCAGCCCGGGATGGGCGAACACCGGGGAGCTGTTTTTT. The encoded protein is CASSPGWANTGELFF.

This clonotype has a handful of counts. J is TRBJ2-1 and V is TRBV12-3 or TRBV12-4, with a tentative D call TRBD1 (6 bases). The CDR3 has 13 residues. Trimming took off 3 bases at V and 8 bases at J, with 11 bases between the two ends. CDR3 in amino acids: CASSLGADDEQFF. The CDR3 DNA follows: TGTGCCAGCAGTTTGGGGGCCGACGATGAGCAGTTCTTC.

The J gene is TRBJ2-1, the V gene TRBV5-6; 8 bases match TRBD1. V was pared by 0 bases and J by 1 base, with 6 bases of the junction left unmatched. The germline gives CDR1 SGHDT, CDR2 YYEEEE. This CDR3 spans 17 amino acids. The CDR3 spells CASSLGQTGASYNEQFF. The CDR3 region has the DNA TGTGCCAGCAGCTTGGGCCAGACAGGGGCATCCTACAATGAGCAGTTCTTC.

This chain links TRBV24-1 with TRBJ2-1; D tentatively reads TRBD1 or TRBD2 (7 bases each). The V and J ends lost 3 bases and 10 bases respectively, with 18 bases between them. CDR1 is KGHDR, CDR2 SFDVKD, per germline. This CDR3 has 15 amino acids. The CDR3 protein is CATSDPRLARGEQFF. The CDR3 nucleotides are TGTGCCACCAGTGATCCGAGACTAGCCAGGGGGGAGCAGTTCTTC.

The table lists this clonotype with many counts. The chain carries TRBV5-1 and TRBJ1-1; 8 bases align to TRBD1. This CDR3 has 14 residues. From germline, CDR1 is SGHRS and CDR2 YFSETQ. The junction had 6 bases not matched to a gene; V was cut back by 4 bases and J by 4 bases. CDR3 DNA: TGCGCCAGCAGCAATGGACAGGGAGGCACTGAAGCTTTCTTT. Translation gives CASSNGQGGTEAFF.

This clonotype was detected only a few times. This chain links TRBV12-3 or TRBV12-4 with TRBJ2-1; 11 nucleotides match TRBD2. The CDR3 contains 18 residues. Trimming removed 6 bases from V and 7 bases from J; junction bases left unmatched: 17. CDR3 residues: CASRNPGLAAPWYNEQFF. In nucleotides, the CDR3 is TGTGCCAGCAGGAATCCGGGACTAGCGGCCCCTTGGTATAATGAGCAGTTCTTC.

This clonotype turned up a few times. CDR3 sequence: CASSSTREVDSEFF. CDR3 DNA sequence: TGTGCCAGCAGCTCCACTCGTGAGGTGGACAGTGAGTTCTTC. The chain is built from TRBV7-9 and TRBJ2-1; TRBD1 is a possible D gene (6 bases). This CDR3 has 14 residues. Germline-derived CDR1 and CDR2 are SEHNR and FQNEAQ (reference sequence). Between the trimmed V and J ends, which lost 4 bases and 14 bases, there was a span of 21 bases.

In its sample, this clonotype was seen many times. V usage is TRBV4-3 and J usage is TRBJ2-5; D is perhaps TRBD1 or TRBD2 (5 bases each). V shed 3 bases and J shed 5 bases, with 22 bases lying between them. The CDR3 is made up of 17 amino acids. Germline V CDR1 and CDR2: LGHNA, YSLEER. This CDR3 is CASSHSAGTRGWETQYF. The DNA of the CDR3 is TGCGCCAGCAGCCACTCCGCCGGGACCAGAGGATGGGAGACCCAGTACTTC.